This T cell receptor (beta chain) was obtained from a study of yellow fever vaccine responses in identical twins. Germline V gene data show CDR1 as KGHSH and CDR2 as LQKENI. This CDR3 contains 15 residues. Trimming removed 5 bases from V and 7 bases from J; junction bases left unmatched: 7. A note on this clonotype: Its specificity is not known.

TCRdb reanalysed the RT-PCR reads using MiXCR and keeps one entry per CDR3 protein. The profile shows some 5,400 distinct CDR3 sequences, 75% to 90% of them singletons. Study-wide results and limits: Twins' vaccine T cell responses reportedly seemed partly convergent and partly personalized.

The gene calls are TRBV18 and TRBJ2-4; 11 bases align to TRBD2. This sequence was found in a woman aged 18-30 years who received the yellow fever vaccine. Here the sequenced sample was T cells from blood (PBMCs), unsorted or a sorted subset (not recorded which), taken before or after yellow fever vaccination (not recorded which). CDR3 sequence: CASSTIAGGPNIQYF. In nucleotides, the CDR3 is TGTGCCAGCTCAACTATAGCGGGAGGGCCCAACATTCAGTACTTC.